The source of this T cell receptor beta chain is a study of cytomegalovirus exposure and HLA in healthy donors. The CDR3 has 15 amino acids. Germline loops: CDR1 SGHRS, CDR2 YFSETQ. V gave up 2 bases and J gave up 6 bases; unmatched junction bases: 5. PCR involved 60 Vbeta and 13 Jbeta primers. Using immunoSEQ multiplex PCR, the repertoire was profiled, and TCRdb retains in-frame clones only, with some absent. The data contain about 140,000 clones, more than 60% of them singletons. This sequence was found in a female donor in good health and CMV-seronegative. The chain joins TRBV5-1 to TRBJ2-1; 10 bases line up with TRBD2. Material: PBMCs. CDR3 nucleotides: TGCGCCAGCAGCTTTTCTAGCGGGAGAGGCAATGAGCAGTTCTTC. Protein product: CASSFSSGRGNEQFF.